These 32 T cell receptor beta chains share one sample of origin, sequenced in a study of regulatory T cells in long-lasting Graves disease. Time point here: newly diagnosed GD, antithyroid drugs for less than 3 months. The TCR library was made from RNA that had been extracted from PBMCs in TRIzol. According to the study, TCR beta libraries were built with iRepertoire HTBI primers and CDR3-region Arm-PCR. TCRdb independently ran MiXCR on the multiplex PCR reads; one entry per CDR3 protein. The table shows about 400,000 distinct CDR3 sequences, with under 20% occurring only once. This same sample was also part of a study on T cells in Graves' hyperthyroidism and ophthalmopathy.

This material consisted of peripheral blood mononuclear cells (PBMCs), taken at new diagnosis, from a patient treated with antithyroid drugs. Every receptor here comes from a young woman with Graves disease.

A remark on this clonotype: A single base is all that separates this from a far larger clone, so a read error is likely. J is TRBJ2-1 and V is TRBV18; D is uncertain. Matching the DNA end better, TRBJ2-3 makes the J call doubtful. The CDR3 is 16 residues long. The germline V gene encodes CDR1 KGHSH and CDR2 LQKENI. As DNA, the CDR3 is TGTGCCAGCTCACCCACCGGCCCCCCGGCCACAGATACGCAGTATTTT. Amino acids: CASSPTGPPATDTQYF.

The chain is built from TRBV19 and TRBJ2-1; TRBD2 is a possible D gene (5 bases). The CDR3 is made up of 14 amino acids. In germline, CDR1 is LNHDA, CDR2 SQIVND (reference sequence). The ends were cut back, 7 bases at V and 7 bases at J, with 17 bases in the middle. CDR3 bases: TGTGCCAGTACCCCCACTGGACTGGTTAATGAGCAGTTCTTC. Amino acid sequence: CASTPTGLVNEQFF.

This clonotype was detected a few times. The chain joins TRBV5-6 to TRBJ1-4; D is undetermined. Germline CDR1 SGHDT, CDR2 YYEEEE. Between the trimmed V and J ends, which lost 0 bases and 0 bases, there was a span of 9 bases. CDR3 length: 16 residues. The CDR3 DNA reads TGTGCCAGCAGCTTGGGATTGGGGACAACTAATGAAAAACTGTTTTTT. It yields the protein CASSLGLGTTNEKLFF.

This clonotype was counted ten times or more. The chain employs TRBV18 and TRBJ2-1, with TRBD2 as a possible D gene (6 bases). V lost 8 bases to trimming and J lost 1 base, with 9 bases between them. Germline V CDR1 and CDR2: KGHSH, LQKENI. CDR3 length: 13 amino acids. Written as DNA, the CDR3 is TGTGCCAGCAGCCGGGGGTCCTACAATGAGCAGTTCTTC. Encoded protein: CASSRGSYNEQFF.

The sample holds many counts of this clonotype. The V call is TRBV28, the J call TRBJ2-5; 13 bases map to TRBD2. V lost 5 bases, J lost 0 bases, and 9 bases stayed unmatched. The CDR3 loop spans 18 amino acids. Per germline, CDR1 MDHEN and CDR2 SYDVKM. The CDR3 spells CASSPGLAGDPYQETQYF. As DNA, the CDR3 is TGTGCCAGCAGTCCTGGACTAGCGGGAGACCCGTACCAAGAGACCCAGTACTTC.

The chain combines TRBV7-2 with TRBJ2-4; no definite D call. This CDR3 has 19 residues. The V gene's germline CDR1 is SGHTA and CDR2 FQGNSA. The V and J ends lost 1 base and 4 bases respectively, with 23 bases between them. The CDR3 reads CASSLGSLSDRLSKNIQYF. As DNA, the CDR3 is TGTGCCAGCAGCTTAGGGTCGCTATCCGACCGGCTTTCTAAAAACATTCAGTACTTC.

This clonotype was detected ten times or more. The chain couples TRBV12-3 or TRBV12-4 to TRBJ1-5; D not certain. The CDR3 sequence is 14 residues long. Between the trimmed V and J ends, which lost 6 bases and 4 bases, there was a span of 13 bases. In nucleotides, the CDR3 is TGTGCCAGCAGCCACCGAGCCATTAATCAGCCCCAGCATTTT. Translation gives CASSHRAINQPQHF.

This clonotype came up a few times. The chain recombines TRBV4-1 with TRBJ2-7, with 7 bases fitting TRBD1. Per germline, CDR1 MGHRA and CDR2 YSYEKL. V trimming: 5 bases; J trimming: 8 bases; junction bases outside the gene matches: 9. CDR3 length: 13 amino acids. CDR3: CASSAEGASQQYF. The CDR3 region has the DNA TGCGCCAGCAGCGCCGAGGGGGCGTCACAGCAGTACTTC.

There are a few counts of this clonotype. The CDR3 here is CSVEDLEGYTF. The CDR3 bases are TGCAGCGTTGAAGATCTGGAAGGCTACACCTTC. The V gene is TRBV29-1, the J gene TRBJ1-2; D unclear. The CDR3 loop spans 11 amino acids. The germline V and J ends were trimmed by 0 bases and 8 bases, with 7 bases remaining between them. CDR1 and CDR2 from the germline V gene are SQVTM and ANQGSEA.

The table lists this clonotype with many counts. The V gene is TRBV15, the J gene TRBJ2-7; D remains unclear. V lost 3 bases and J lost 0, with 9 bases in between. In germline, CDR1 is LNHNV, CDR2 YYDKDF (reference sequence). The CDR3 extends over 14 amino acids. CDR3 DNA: TGTGCCACCAGCAGCGGACGGAGCTCCTACGAGCAGTACTTC. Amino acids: CATSSGRSSYEQYF.

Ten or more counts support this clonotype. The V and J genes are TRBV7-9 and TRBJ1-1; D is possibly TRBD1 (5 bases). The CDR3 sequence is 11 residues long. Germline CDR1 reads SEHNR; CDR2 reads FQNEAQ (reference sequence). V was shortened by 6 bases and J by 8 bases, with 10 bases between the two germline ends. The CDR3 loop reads CASSFDREAFF. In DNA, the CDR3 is TGTGCCAGCAGTTTTGACAGAGAAGCTTTCTTT.

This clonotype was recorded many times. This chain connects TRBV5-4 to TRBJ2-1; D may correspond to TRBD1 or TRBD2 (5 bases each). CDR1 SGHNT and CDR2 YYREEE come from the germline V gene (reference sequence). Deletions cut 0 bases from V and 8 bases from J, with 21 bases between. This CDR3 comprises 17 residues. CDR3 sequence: CASSLAGRVVDFDEQFF. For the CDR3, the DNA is TGTGCCAGCAGCTTGGCGGGCAGGGTTGTGGACTTCGATGAGCAGTTCTTC.

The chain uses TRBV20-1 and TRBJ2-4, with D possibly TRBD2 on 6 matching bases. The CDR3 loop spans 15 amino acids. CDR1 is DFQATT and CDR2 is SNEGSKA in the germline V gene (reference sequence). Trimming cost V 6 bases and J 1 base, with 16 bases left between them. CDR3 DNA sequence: TGCAGTGCACCTACCCCGGGGAGGGCCAAAAACATTCAGTACTTC. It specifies CSAPTPGRAKNIQYF.

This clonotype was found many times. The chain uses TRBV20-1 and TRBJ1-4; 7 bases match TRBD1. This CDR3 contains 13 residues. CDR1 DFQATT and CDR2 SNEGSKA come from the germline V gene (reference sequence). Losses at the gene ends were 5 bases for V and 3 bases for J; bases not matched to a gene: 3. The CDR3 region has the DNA TGCAGTGCTTTGACAGGGTCTAATGAAAAACTGTTTTTT. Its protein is CSALTGSNEKLFF.

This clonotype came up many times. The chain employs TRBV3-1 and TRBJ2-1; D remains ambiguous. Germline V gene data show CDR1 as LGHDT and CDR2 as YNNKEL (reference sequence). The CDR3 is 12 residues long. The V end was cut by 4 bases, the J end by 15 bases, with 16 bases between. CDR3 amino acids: CASSRITSRPFF. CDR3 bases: TGTGCCAGCAGCCGGATCACCAGCCGTCCGTTCTTC.

The CDR3 is CASSLSAGVGPYNEQFF. The CDR3 region has the DNA TGTGCCAGCAGTTTGTCGGCGGGAGTGGGCCCCTACAATGAGCAGTTCTTC. The chain employs TRBV12-3 or TRBV12-4 and TRBJ2-1; 7 positions match TRBD2. The CDR3 covers 17 residues. V lost 3 bases and J lost 2; bases outside the gene matches: 10.

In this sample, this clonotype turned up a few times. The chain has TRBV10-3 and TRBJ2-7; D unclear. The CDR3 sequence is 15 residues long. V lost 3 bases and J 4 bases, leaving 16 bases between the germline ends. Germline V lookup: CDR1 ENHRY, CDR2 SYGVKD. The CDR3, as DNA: TGTGCCATCAGTGATGGGGTCGCTCTCTCTTACGAGCAGTACTTC. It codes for CAISDGVALSYEQYF.

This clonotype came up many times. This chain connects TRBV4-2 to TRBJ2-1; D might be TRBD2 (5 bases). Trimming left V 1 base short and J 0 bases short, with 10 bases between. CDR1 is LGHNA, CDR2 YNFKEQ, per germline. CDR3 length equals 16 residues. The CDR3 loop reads CASSQATGSSYNEQFF. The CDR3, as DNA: TGTGCCAGCAGCCAAGCAACGGGGAGCTCCTACAATGAGCAGTTCTTC.

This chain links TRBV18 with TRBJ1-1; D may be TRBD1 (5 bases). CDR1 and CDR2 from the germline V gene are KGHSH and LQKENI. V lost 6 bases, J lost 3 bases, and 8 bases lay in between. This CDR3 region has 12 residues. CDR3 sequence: CASSIGDTEAFF. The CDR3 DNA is TGTGCCAGCTCCATAGGGGACACTGAAGCTTTCTTT.

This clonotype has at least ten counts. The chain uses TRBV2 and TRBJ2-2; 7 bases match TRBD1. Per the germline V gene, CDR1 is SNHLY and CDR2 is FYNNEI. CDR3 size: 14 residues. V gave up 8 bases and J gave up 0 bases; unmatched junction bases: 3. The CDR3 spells CASGTEANTGELFF. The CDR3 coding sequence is TGTGCCAGCGGGACAGAAGCGAACACCGGGGAGCTGTTTTTT.

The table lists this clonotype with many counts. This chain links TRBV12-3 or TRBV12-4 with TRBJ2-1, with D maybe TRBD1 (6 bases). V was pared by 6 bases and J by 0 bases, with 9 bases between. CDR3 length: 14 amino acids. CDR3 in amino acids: CASRGTLSYNEQFF. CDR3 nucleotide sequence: TGTGCCAGCAGGGGGACACTCTCCTACAATGAGCAGTTCTTC.

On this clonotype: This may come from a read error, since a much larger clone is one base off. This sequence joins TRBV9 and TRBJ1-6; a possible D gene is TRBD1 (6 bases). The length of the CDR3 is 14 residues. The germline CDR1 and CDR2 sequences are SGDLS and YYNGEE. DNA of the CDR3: TGTGCCAGCAGCAAGGACAGATACAATTCACCCCCCCACTTT. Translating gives CASSKDRYNSPPHF.

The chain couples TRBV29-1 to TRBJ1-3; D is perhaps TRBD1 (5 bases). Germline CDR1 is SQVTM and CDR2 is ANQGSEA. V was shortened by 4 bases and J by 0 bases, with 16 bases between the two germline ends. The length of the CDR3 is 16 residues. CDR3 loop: CSVARDPLSSGNTIYF. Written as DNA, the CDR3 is TGCAGCGTTGCCCGGGACCCTTTGAGCTCTGGAAACACCATATATTTT.

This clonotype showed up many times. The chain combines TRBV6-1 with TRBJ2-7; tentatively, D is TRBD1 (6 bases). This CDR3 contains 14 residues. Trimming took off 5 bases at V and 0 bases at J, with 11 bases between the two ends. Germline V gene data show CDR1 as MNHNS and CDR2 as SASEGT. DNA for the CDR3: TGTGCCAGCAGTCCAGGACAGTACTCCTACGAGCAGTACTTC. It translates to CASSPGQYSYEQYF.

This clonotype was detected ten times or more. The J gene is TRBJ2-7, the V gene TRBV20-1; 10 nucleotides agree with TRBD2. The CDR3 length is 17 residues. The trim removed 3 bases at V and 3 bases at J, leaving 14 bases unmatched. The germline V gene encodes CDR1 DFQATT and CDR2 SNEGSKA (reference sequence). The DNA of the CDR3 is TGCAGTGCTAGTTTTGCGGAGGGGGCTAGCGGGAGCTACGAGCAGTACTTC. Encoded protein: CSASFAEGASGSYEQYF.

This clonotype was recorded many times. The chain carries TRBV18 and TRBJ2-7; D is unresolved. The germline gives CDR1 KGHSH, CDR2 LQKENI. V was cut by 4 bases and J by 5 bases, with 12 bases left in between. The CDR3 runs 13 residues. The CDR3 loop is CASSRAQFDEQYF. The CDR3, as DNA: TGTGCCAGCTCACGAGCCCAGTTCGACGAGCAGTACTTC.

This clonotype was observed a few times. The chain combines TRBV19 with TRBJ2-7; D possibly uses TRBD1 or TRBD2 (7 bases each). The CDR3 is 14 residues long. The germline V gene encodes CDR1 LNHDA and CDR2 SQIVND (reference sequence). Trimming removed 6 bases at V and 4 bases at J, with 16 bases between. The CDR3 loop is CASSLRGTEYEQYF. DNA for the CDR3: TGTGCCAGTAGCCTGCGGGGGACAGAGTACGAGCAGTACTTC.

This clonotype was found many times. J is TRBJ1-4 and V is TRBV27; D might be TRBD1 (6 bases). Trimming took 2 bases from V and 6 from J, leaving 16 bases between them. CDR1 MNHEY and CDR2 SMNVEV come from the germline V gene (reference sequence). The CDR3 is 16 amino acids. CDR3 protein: CASSLSRTGFYEKLFF. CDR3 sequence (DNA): TGTGCCAGCAGTTTAAGTAGAACAGGGTTTTATGAAAAACTGTTTTTT.

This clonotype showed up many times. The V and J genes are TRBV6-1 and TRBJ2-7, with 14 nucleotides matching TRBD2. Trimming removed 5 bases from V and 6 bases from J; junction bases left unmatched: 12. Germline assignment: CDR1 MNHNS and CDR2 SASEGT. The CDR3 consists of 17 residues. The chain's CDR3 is CASSQPGLAGAPSEQYF. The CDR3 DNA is TGTGCCAGCAGTCAACCGGGACTAGCGGGAGCCCCCTCCGAGCAGTACTTC.

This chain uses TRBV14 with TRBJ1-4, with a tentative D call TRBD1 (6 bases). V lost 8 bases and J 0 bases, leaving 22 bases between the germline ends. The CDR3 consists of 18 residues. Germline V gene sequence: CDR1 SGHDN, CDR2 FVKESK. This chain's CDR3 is CASAQGTQPSSTNEKLFF. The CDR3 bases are TGTGCCAGCGCCCAGGGGACCCAACCGTCCTCAACTAATGAAAAACTGTTTTTT.

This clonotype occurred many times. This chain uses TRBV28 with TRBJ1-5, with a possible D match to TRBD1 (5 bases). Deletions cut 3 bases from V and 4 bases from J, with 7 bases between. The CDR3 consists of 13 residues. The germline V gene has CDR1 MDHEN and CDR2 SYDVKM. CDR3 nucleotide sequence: TGTGCCAGCAGTTTCGGGGGGAATCAGCCCCAGCATTTT. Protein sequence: CASSFGGNQPQHF.

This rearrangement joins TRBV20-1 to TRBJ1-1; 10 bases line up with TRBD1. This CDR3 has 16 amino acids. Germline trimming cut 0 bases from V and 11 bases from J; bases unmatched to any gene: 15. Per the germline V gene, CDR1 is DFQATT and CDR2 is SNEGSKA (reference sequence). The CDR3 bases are TGCAGTGCTAGAGATCCGGGACAGGGGTTTTTCAGTGGGGCTTTCTTT. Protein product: CSARDPGQGFFSGAFF.